This paragraph reports one T cell receptor beta chain. Its antigen has not been determined. No base-level quality is on record; no much larger clone is a single base apart. These data come from a study of blood T cell repertoires in COVID-19 (dated by TCRdb to 2019 to 2021). Regarding the complete study: The collaborator samples originated in the United States, Italy and Spain and spanned the acute and convalescent phases of COVID-19. The prospective study material was composed of cDNA or gDNA derived from T cells, B-cell-depleted T cells, or PBMCs. The dataset comprised deeply sampled blood TCRbeta repertoires from subjects exposed to, actively infected with, or recovered from COVID-19. A freely available public database, intended as a resource for researchers studying the immune response to SARS-CoV-2, is where the repertoires were released. Samples came from the ongoing ImmuneRACE study (first 160 participants) plus 1,254 subjects from 6 global collaborators. Nearly every sample came with metadata listing a de-identified subject ID, COVID-19 status, age in years and sex. HLA class I and class II types, where available, came from metadata supplied by the sample provider rather than from assay-based typing. On the study overall, not on this receptor specifically: How much clinical and demographic metadata was included differed by source and by participant, and the metadata was provided uncurated.

TCRbeta CDR3 regions were amplified from genomic DNA using the immunoSEQ Assay, a bias-controlled multiplex PCR. The authors' analysis ran thus. Within the assay, amplification of reference gene primers was used to estimate how many nucleated cells each sample contained. To quantify the absolute abundance of each unique TCRbeta CDR3 rearrangement, sequence reads were collapsed and filtered. Productive Simpson clonality was computed per sample as the square root of Simpson's diversity index over productive rearrangements. TCRdb's version of the immuneACCESS table is confined to in-frame rearrangements and falls short of the full clone set. An unresolved V gene accounts for under half of the shortfall where checked; the remainder is of unknown origin. The V and J calls and clone size are taken from that table; D and trimming were inferred from the DNA. The sample profile shows under 200,000 clones; around 86% of them were found once. The top ten clonotypes cover about 6.5% of the sample.

Whole blood was collected in K2EDTA tubes by collaborating institutions according to the institutions' own protocols. For TCRbeta analysis, collaborators shipped samples in one of three forms: frozen whole blood, isolated PBMCs, or DNA extracted from either of those sample types. Trimming takes 5 bases from V and 2 bases from J, and the germline ends sit 13 bases apart. The germline V gene gives CDR1 as SGHTA and CDR2 as FQGNSA. Including the terminal cysteine and phenylalanine, the CDR3 comprises 15 residues. This entry keeps only the CDR3 DNA: 45 bases, framed from base 1. This clonotype was sampled from a woman in her 40s with acute or convalescent COVID-19. The specimen was peripheral blood. The chain couples TRBV7-2 to TRBJ1-3; the D gene is perhaps TRBD1, from 5 matching bases. The CDR3 loop reads CASSHKQGTGNTIYF. The DNA reads as follows: TGTGCCAGCAGCCATAAGCAGGGAACTGGAAACACCATATATTTT.